This T cell receptor (beta chain) was profiled in a study of T-cell reconstitution after alpha-beta-depleted transplantation in children. Preparing the TCRbeta library involved the use of unique molecular identifiers. TCRdb ran MiXCR on the PCR reads and lists one entry per CDR3 protein. This table holds roughly 670,000 distinct CDR3 sequences, around 12% found once. The study's findings and limits: The authors attributed T-cell counts and diversity one year after transplant mostly to newly produced T cells.

This clonotype was counted a few times. Its antigen is not known. Germline V CDR1 and CDR2: LGHDT, YNNKEL (reference sequence). This CDR3 is 15 amino acids long. J lost 5 bases, V lost 4 bases, and 9 bases had no gene match. V and J are TRBV3-1 and TRBJ2-5; TRBD1 matches at 8 bases. This TCR derives from a girl aged 2-10 years with congenital amegakaryocytic thrombocytopenia, due to receive a stem cell transplant. Sequencing was performed on PBMCs, taken before TCRalphabeta/CD19-depleted stem cell transplant. The CDR3 coding sequence is TGTGCCAGCAGCCTTACCACCGGGACAGGCGAGACCCAGTACTTC. As protein: CASSLTTGTGETQYF.